This entry features one TCR beta chain sequence. The data originate from a study of control samples from healthy donors and cancer patients. Clones were read by immunoSEQ multiplex PCR, and TCRdb kept only the in-frame ones, dropping some. This sample has 110,000 to 150,000 clones, with over 90% found just once. Germline CDR1 reads SEHNR; CDR2 reads FQNEAQ (reference sequence). The CDR3 has 12 amino acids. V was pared by 7 bases and J by 3 bases, with 9 bases between. The rearrangement uses TRBV7-9 and TRBJ2-5; a possible D gene is TRBD1 (6 bases). The origin of this receptor is a man aged 55 to 70 with colorectal cancer. The specimen was PBMCs. The DNA for the CDR3 is TGTGCCAGCACCACAGGGAAAGAGACCCAGTACTTC. It codes for CASTTGKETQYF.